The rows below give T cell receptor beta chains drawn from one sample of a study of blood T cells in healthy people across ages. Using its own MiXCR run on the 5' RACE reads, TCRdb lists one record per CDR3 protein. The sample contains hundreds of thousands of distinct CDR3 sequences, approximately 52% of which appear only once. Source material: blood. The receptors originated from an elderly woman in good health. Each CDR3 is given with its conserved first and last residue. A D gene is named only where the DNA matches it firmly. The listing skips clone size in some rows; elsewhere it reads once, few, many or a size class.

j_call cdr3_length v_call clone_size d_call cdr3_nt cdr3_aa
TRBJ2-2 17 TRBV12-3/TRBV12-4 . TRBD2 TGTGCCAGCAGCCTGACTAGCGGGGGACTCAACCCCGGGGAGCTGTTTTTT CASSLTSGGLNPGELFF
TRBJ1-1 14 TRBV5-5 . . TGTGCCAGCAGCTTGGAAGCTTTGCGGGGCGAAGCTTTCTTT CASSLEALRGEAFF
TRBJ2-3 15 TRBV29-1 . TRBD2 TGCAGCGTTGAGGGACTACGAGACGGGGCAGATACGCAGTATTTT CSVEGLRDGADTQYF
TRBJ2-5 13 TRBV4-2 . TRBD2 TGTGCCAGCACAGTAGCGGGGGAAGAGACCCAGTACTTC CASTVAGEETQYF
TRBJ2-3 19 TRBV9 . TRBD2 TGTGCCAGCAGCGTAGCTCCTAGCGGGAGCCGAGGGTGGACAGATACGCAGTATTTT CASSVAPSGSRGWTDTQYF
TRBJ2-4 14 TRBV30 . TRBD2 TGTGCCTGGACCAGGGAGGGTCTCAAAAACATTCAGTACTTC CAWTREGLKNIQYF
TRBJ2-7 17 TRBV7-8 . . TGTGCCAGCAGCCATCCTCCCGCGGGCGATGCTTCCTACGAGCAGTACTTC CASSHPPAGDASYEQYF
TRBJ1-2 15 TRBV2 many TRBD1 TGTGCCAGCAGTCACCCAGACAGGGCGGGCTATGGCTACACCTTC CASSHPDRAGYGYTF
TRBJ2-1 14 TRBV20-1 once . TGCAGTGCTAGAGATCCCAGGTCCTACAATGAGCAGTTCTTC CSARDPRSYNEQFF
TRBJ2-1 14 TRBV27 many . TGTGCCAGCAGTTTGGGGCGACTCTACAATGAGCAGTTCTTC CASSLGRLYNEQFF
TRBJ1-4 17 TRBV6-1 . TRBD1 TGTGCCAGCAGCCGAACTTTTTGGACAGGGGAAAAGGAAAAACTGTTTTTT CASSRTFWTGEKEKLFF
TRBJ2-3 13 TRBV15 . . TGTGCCACCAGCAGAGCCAGGAAGGATACGCAGTATTTT CATSRARKDTQYF
TRBJ1-1 15 TRBV12-3/TRBV12-4 many TRBD1 TGTGCCAGCAGTTACCCGGGACAGGGGGCCACTGAAGCTTTCTTT CASSYPGQGATEAFF
TRBJ1-5 13 TRBV28 many . TGTGCCAGCAGGGGGGTGAGCATACAGCCCCAGCATTTT CASRGVSIQPQHF
TRBJ2-7 11 TRBV6-6 . . TGTGCCAGCACCACGGGGGTCGAGCAGTACTTC CASTTGVEQYF
TRBJ2-7 16 TRBV3-1 . TRBD1 TGTGCCAGCAGCCAAGAGCAGGGACAGGGAGGGCGCGAGCAGTACTTC CASSQEQGQGGREQYF
TRBJ2-1 14 TRBV6-5 many . TGTGCTAGCATCCGAGACTCCATCTCGCATGAGCAGTTCTTC CASIRDSISHEQFF
TRBJ1-3 12 TRBV29-1 . . TGCAGCGTCCGGAAATACGGAAACACCATATATTTT CSVRKYGNTIYF
TRBJ1-1 14 TRBV5-1 . . TGCGCCAGCAGCCTGACAGGTGGAGGGACTGAAGCTTTCTTT CASSLTGGGTEAFF
TRBJ1-5 13 TRBV29-1 . . TGCAGCGTTGTCCCCGGGGTTGATCAGCCCCAGCATTTT CSVVPGVDQPQHF
TRBJ2-1 16 TRBV5-1 few . TGCGCCAGCAGCTTGCTGGGTTACAGCTCCTACAATGAGCAGTTCTTC CASSLLGYSSYNEQFF
TRBJ1-2 15 TRBV27 few . TGTGCCAGCAGTCAATGGACAGAGAAAAACTATGGCTACACCTTC CASSQWTEKNYGYTF
TRBJ2-5 16 TRBV7-2 once TRBD2 TGTGCCAGCAGCACCGCCTCCGGAGCGGGAGATAATGAGCAGTACTTC CASSTASGAGDNEQYF
TRBJ2-3 16 TRBV12-3/TRBV12-4 once TRBD1 TGTGCCAGCAGTCCCCAAACAGGGGGTAGAGTAGGTACGCAGTATTTT CASSPQTGGRVGTQYF
TRBJ2-1 15 TRBV11-1 . TRBD2 TGTGCCAGCAGGCTAGCGGTAGTCGGTTACAATGAGCAGTTCTTC CASRLAVVGYNEQFF
TRBJ2-7 16 TRBV6-5 . TRBD2 TGTGCCAGCAGTTCGCCTGGAGCGGGGAGTCCCTACGAGCAGTACTTC CASSSPGAGSPYEQYF
TRBJ2-5 13 TRBV6-5 many . TGTGCCAGCAGTTACTCGAAAAGAGAGACCCAGTACTTC CASSYSKRETQYF
TRBJ2-1 14 TRBV27 many TRBD1 TGTGCCAGCAGTTTAGTAAACAGGGGCAATGAGCAGTTCTTC CASSLVNRGNEQFF
TRBJ1-2 14 TRBV7-2 few . TGTGCCAGCAGCCCCTCCTATGGACAGTGTGGCTACACCTTC CASSPSYGQCGYTF
TRBJ2-4 12 TRBV2 many . TGTGCCAGCAGGGTGGACAGCCGGGAGCAGTACTTC CASRVDSREQYF
TRBJ1-1 15 TRBV3-1 . TRBD1 TGTGCCAGCAGCGGAGGGACAGGGCGGAACACTGAAGCTTTCTTT CASSGGTGRNTEAFF
TRBJ1-5 14 TRBV20-1 . . TGCAGTGCTATCGGCAGGGACGGTGGAAGCCCCCAGCATTTT CSAIGRDGGSPQHF
TRBJ2-3 17 TRBV6-6 . TRBD2 TGTACCAGCAAGTGGCTAGCGGGAGGGCCTGTCACAGATACGCAGTATTTT CTSKWLAGGPVTDTQYF
TRBJ2-5 13 TRBV14 . . TGTGCCAGCAGCCAGGTGGGGGAAGAGACCCAGTACTTC CASSQVGEETQYF
TRBJ2-1 17 TRBV12-3/TRBV12-4 . . TGTGCCAGCAGTTCCTACAGGGTTAGTAGCTCCTACAATGAGCAGTTCTTC CASSSYRVSSSYNEQFF
TRBJ1-1 15 TRBV28 few TRBD1 TGTGCCAGCACCCCCAGGGGACAGGGTAACACTGAAGCTTTCTTT CASTPRGQGNTEAFF
TRBJ1-6 13 TRBV7-2 many . TGTGCCAGCAGCTTAGGTGCTATTTCACCCCTCCACTTT CASSLGAISPLHF
TRBJ1-6 13 TRBV12-3/TRBV12-4 . . TGTGCCAGCAGTTTTCGGGTTACGGGCACCCTCCACTTT CASSFRVTGTLHF
TRBJ2-3 16 TRBV9 many . TGTGCCAGCAGCGGAAAGGGGGGAACGGGGACAGATACGCAGTATTTT CASSGKGGTGTDTQYF
TRBJ1-4 13 TRBV12-3/TRBV12-4 . TRBD1 TGTGCCAGCAGTAGACAGGGGTTCGAAAAACTGTTTTTT CASSRQGFEKLFF
TRBJ1-2 16 TRBV7-2 . . TGTGCCAGCAGCTTAGACAGACTTACAGCTAACTATGGCTACACCTTC CASSLDRLTANYGYTF
TRBJ2-1 18 TRBV13 once . TGTGCCAGCAGCTTAGGGGGACTGAAGTCTCTCTCCTACAATGAGCAGTTCTTC CASSLGGLKSLSYNEQFF
TRBJ2-7 15 TRBV7-2 . TRBD2 TGTGCCAGCAGCTTAGTATCCGGGGGGGCCACCGAGCAGTACTTC CASSLVSGGATEQYF
TRBJ2-3 17 TRBV12-3/TRBV12-4 . TRBD2 TGTGCCAGCAGCTGGGAACTAGCGGGGGGGCCCTCAGATACGCAGTATTTT CASSWELAGGPSDTQYF
TRBJ1-2 14 TRBV29-1 many . TGCAGCGTTGAAGAGATTACGGGGAAACGGGGCTACACCTTC CSVEEITGKRGYTF
TRBJ1-2 14 TRBV12-3/TRBV12-4 many . TGTGCCAGCAGTTTAAGGGCGCCCAACTATGGCTACACCTTC CASSLRAPNYGYTF
TRBJ2-2 18 TRBV7-3 . TRBD2 TGTGCCAGCAGCCCCCGCGGGACTAGCGGGGAGAACACCGGGGAGCTGTTTTTT CASSPRGTSGENTGELFF
TRBJ2-1 13 TRBV7-9 . . TGTGCCAGCAGCCGGGACAACAACAATGAGCAGTTCTTC CASSRDNNNEQFF
TRBJ2-1 15 TRBV27 many TRBD2 TGTGCCAGCAGTCCACTAGCGGGATTCGGTAATGAGCAGTTCTTC CASSPLAGFGNEQFF
TRBJ2-5 16 TRBV29-1 . TRBD1 TGCAGCGTCCACCTCATTCGGACAGGGGGCAGGGCGACCCAGTACTTC CSVHLIRTGGRATQYF